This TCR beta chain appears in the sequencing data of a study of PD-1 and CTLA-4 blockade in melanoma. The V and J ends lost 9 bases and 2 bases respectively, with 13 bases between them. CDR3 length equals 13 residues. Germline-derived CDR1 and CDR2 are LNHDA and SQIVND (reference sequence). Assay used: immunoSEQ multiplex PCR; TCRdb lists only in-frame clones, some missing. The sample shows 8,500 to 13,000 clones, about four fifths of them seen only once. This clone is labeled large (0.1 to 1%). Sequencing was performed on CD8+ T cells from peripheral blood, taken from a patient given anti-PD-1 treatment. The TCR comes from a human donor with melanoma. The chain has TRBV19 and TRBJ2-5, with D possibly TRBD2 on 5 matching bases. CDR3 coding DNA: TGTGCCAGCAGCCCGGACTTTCAAGAGACCCAGTACTTC. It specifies CASSPDFQETQYF.